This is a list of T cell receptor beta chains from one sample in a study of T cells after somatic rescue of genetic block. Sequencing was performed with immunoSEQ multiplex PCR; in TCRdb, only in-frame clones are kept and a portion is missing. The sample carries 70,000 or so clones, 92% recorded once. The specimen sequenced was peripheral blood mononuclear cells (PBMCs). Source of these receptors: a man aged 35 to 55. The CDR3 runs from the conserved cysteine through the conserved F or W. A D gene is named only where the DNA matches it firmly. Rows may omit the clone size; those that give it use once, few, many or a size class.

DNA: TGTGCCAGCAGCTTTCCGACAGGGGGGAAGTTCTTC; CDR3: CASSFPTGGKFF; V: TRBV7-2; J: TRBJ2-1; D: TRBD1; size: -
DNA: TGCGCCAGCAGCTTGTTACTAGCGGGAGACAATGAGCAGTTCTTC; CDR3: CASSLLLAGDNEQFF; V: TRBV5-1; J: TRBJ2-1; D: TRBD2; size: -
DNA: TGTGCCAGCAGCTTAGTCCGGGACAGTGAGCAGTTCTTC; CDR3: CASSLVRDSEQFF; V: TRBV7-2; J: TRBJ2-1; D: TRBD1; size: -
DNA: TGTGCCTGGAGTACAGAGGGGGGTAGCAATCAGCCCCAGCATTTT; CDR3: CAWSTEGGSNQPQHF; V: TRBV30; J: TRBJ1-5; D: -; size: -
DNA: TGTGCCAGCAGCGTCGGGACACTTAGCAATCAGCCCCAGCATTTT; CDR3: CASSVGTLSNQPQHF; V: TRBV5-5; J: TRBJ1-5; D: -; size: -
DNA: TGTGCCAGCAGCCAATCCGGGAACCTAGGGGAGCAGTACTTC; CDR3: CASSQSGNLGEQYF; V: TRBV7-9; J: TRBJ2-7; D: -; size: -
DNA: TGCGCCAGCAGCCAAGACCCCGGGGGCCCCGGGGCCAACGTCCTGACTTTC; CDR3: CASSQDPGGPGANVLTF; V: TRBV4-1; J: TRBJ2-6; D: -; size: -
DNA: TGTGCCAGCAGTGGTTTGGGCAGAGAATATAATCAGCCCCAGCATTTT; CDR3: CASSGLGREYNQPQHF; V: TRBV6-1; J: TRBJ1-5; D: -; size: -
DNA: TGCAGTGCTAGGGGACAACTTGAGCAGTACTTC; CDR3: CSARGQLEQYF; V: TRBV20-1; J: TRBJ2-7; D: -; size: -
DNA: TGTGCCAGCAGTTCGTCAGGGGGAAGGAATGAGCAGTTCTTC; CDR3: CASSSSGGRNEQFF; V: TRBV27; J: TRBJ2-1; D: TRBD1; size: -
DNA: TGTGCCATCAGTTTAACCCCTGGAAACACCATATATTTT; CDR3: CAISLTPGNTIYF; V: TRBV10-3; J: TRBJ1-3; D: -; size: -
DNA: TGCGCCAGCAGCCAAGGGCCTTGGAATGAGCAGTTCTTC; CDR3: CASSQGPWNEQFF; V: TRBV4-1; J: TRBJ2-1; D: -; size: -
DNA: TGTGCCAGCACAACGGGGGCCTCCTACGAGCAGTACTTC; CDR3: CASTTGASYEQYF; V: TRBV6-6; J: TRBJ2-7; D: -; size: -
DNA: TGTGCCAGCAGCTTAGGGGACAGGTTGGCTTTCTTT; CDR3: CASSLGDRLAFF; V: TRBV7-2; J: TRBJ1-1; D: TRBD1; size: -
DNA: TGTGCCAGCAGCCGGGAGCGGGACGGGCAGTTCTTC; CDR3: CASSRERDGQFF; V: TRBV7-2; J: TRBJ2-1; D: TRBD2; size: once
DNA: TGTGCCTGGAGTCAGGAGTCCTATAATTCACCCCTCCACTTT; CDR3: CAWSQESYNSPLHF; V: TRBV30; J: TRBJ1-6; D: -; size: -
DNA: TGTGCCAGCAGTGAAGCCATAATAGCGGTCTCCTACAATGAGCAGTTCTTC; CDR3: CASSEAIIAVSYNEQFF; V: TRBV6-1; J: TRBJ2-1; D: -; size: once
DNA: TGTGCCAGCCGGGCTAGCGGGAGAGGTACCGGGGAGCTGTTTTTT; CDR3: CASRASGRGTGELFF; V: TRBV6-6; J: TRBJ2-2; D: TRBD2; size: -
DNA: TGTGCCAGCAGCTTATCTGTGACGGGAGGCCACGAGCAGTACTTC; CDR3: CASSLSVTGGHEQYF; V: TRBV7-6; J: TRBJ2-7; D: TRBD2; size: -
DNA: TGTGCCTGGAGTCCCAATCGGGGGGGCCAGTTCTTC; CDR3: CAWSPNRGGQFF; V: TRBV30; J: TRBJ2-1; D: TRBD2; size: -
DNA: TGTGCCAGCTCTCTTAGGGGGGACTCCTACGAGCAGTACTTC; CDR3: CASSLRGDSYEQYF; V: TRBV28; J: TRBJ2-7; D: -; size: -
DNA: TGTGCCAGCAGCCCCGGGACAGGGTGGTCGGGGGCCAACGTCCTGACTTTC; CDR3: CASSPGTGWSGANVLTF; V: TRBV13; J: TRBJ2-6; D: TRBD1; size: -
DNA: TGTGCCAGCAGTTACTCGAGCACAGATACGCAGTATTTT; CDR3: CASSYSSTDTQYF; V: TRBV6-6; J: TRBJ2-3; D: -; size: -
DNA: TGCAGCGCAAAGGGACAGGAGAACACTGAAGCTTTCTTT; CDR3: CSAKGQENTEAFF; V: TRBV29-1; J: TRBJ1-1; D: TRBD1; size: -
DNA: TGTGCCAGCAGCTTGGTGGCAGGGGGCTACGAGCAGTACTTC; CDR3: CASSLVAGGYEQYF; V: TRBV5-6; J: TRBJ2-7; D: TRBD1; size: once
DNA: TGCGCCAGCAGCTTGAGTCTAGCGGGAGGTAACTACGAGCAGTACTTC; CDR3: CASSLSLAGGNYEQYF; V: TRBV5-1; J: TRBJ2-7; D: TRBD2; size: once
DNA: TGTGCCAGCAGCTCAGGGGTTGACGAAAAACTGTTTTTT; CDR3: CASSSGVDEKLFF; V: TRBV2; J: TRBJ1-4; D: -; size: -
DNA: TGTGCCAGTTCCGGGACAGGCCATAGCAATCAGCCCCAGCATTTT; CDR3: CASSGTGHSNQPQHF; V: TRBV28; J: TRBJ1-5; D: TRBD1; size: -
DNA: TGTGCCAGTAGTAGGGGACAGGGGGTAGCCTACGAGCAGTACTTC; CDR3: CASSRGQGVAYEQYF; V: TRBV19; J: TRBJ2-7; D: TRBD1; size: once
DNA: TGTGCCATGGGACAGCCCCAAAGTGGGGAGCAGTTCTTC; CDR3: CAMGQPQSGEQFF; V: TRBV10-3; J: TRBJ2-1; D: TRBD1; size: -
DNA: TGTGCCAGCAGCAAAGGGACAGTAGAAGAGACCCAGTACTTC; CDR3: CASSKGTVEETQYF; V: TRBV6-9; J: TRBJ2-5; D: TRBD1; size: -
DNA: TGTGCCAGTAGTATGGGACAGGGGGTGGCAGATACGCAGTATTTT; CDR3: CASSMGQGVADTQYF; V: TRBV19; J: TRBJ2-3; D: TRBD1; size: -